The rows below give T cell receptor beta chains drawn from one sample of a study of T cell responses to AZD1222 COVID-19 vaccine. Sequencing used immunoSEQ multiplex PCR; TCRdb keeps in-frame clones, though not all of them. In the table there are around 87,000 clones, roughly 88% of which are singletons. Source: peripheral blood, taken on day 0 of AZD1222 vaccination. The receptors stem from an adult in good health. The CDR3 runs from the conserved cysteine through the conserved F or W. D genes are given only for firm matches. Clone size, where shown, is once, few, many, or a class for clones that have expanded.

NA | NA | TRBJ1-5 | TRBV5-8 | TGTGCCAGCAGCTTGGGGCAGGGGAGGCAGCCCCAGCATTTT | CASSLGQGRQPQHF
NA | NA | TRBJ1-1 | TRBV30 | TGTGCCTGGAGTAGGGTATACAGTGAAGCTTTCTTT | CAWSRVYSEAFF
NA | NA | TRBJ1-6 | TRBV30 | TGTGCCTGGAGCACTCTTTCACCCCTCCACTTT | CAWSTLSPLHF
NA | NA | TRBJ2-7 | TRBV5-1 | TGCGCCAGCAGCTGGAAAGCCCCAGTGGGGGGCGAGAGCTACGAGCAGTACTTC | CASSWKAPVGGESYEQYF
TRBD2 | NA | TRBJ2-1 | TRBV24-1 | TGTGCCACCAGTGCTAGCGGGGGGGCGGCGCAGTTCTTC | CATSASGGAAQFF
NA | NA | TRBJ2-3 | TRBV6-4 | TGTGCCAGCAGTGACCCCTACACAGATACGCAGTATTTT | CASSDPYTDTQYF
NA | once | TRBJ1-4 | TRBV28 | TGTGCCACAACACCCGGGTACGCTAATGAAAAACTGTTTTTT | CATTPGYANEKLFF
TRBD1 | NA | TRBJ1-1 | TRBV2 | TGTGCCAGCAAATTCAGGGGGCGCTGGACTGAAGCTTTCTTT | CASKFRGRWTEAFF
NA | NA | TRBJ2-7 | TRBV28 | TGTGCCAGCAGTTTTTGGGGTGAGGCCTACGAGCAGTACTTC | CASSFWGEAYEQYF
NA | NA | TRBJ1-3 | TRBV6-5 | TGTGCCAGCAGCGACCCAAACTCTGGAAACACCATATATTTT | CASSDPNSGNTIYF
NA | once | TRBJ2-7 | TRBV2 | TGTGCCAGCAGTAACACAGGGTTAGCCTACGAGCAGTACTTC | CASSNTGLAYEQYF
NA | NA | TRBJ1-5 | TRBV25-1 | TGTGCCAGCAGTGAAGGTCGAGACAGGCCCCAGCATTTT | CASSEGRDRPQHF
NA | NA | TRBJ2-7 | TRBV9 | TGTGCCAGCAGCGTAGGGGTAGGGAAGGACGAGCAGTACTTC | CASSVGVGKDEQYF
TRBD2 | NA | TRBJ2-3 | TRBV3-1/TRBV3-2 | TGTGCCAGCAGCCAGGGGACTAGTGGTTATACGCAGTATTTT | CASSQGTSGYTQYF
TRBD1 | NA | TRBJ1-3 | TRBV28 | TGTGCCAGCAGTCAGATCAGGGGGGCTGGAAACACCATATATTTT | CASSQIRGAGNTIYF
NA | NA | TRBJ1-5 | TRBV5-6 | TGTGCCAGCAGCTTGGTGGCAGGGGGCAATCAGCCCCAGCATTTT | CASSLVAGGNQPQHF
TRBD1 | NA | TRBJ1-2 | TRBV4-3 | TGCGCCAGCAGCCAAGTGACAGGGGCAAACTATGGCTACACCTTC | CASSQVTGANYGYTF
NA | NA | TRBJ1-2 | TRBV5-1 | TGCGCCAGCAGCTTGGCGGGGGACTATGGCTACACCTTC | CASSLAGDYGYTF
NA | NA | TRBJ2-5 | TRBV7-2 | TGTGCCAGTGTGGCCCAAGAGACCCAGTACTTC | CASVAQETQYF
NA | NA | TRBJ2-2 | TRBV24-1 | TGTGCCACCAGTGATGGTCGGGGAACCGGGGAGCTGTTTTTT | CATSDGRGTGELFF
NA | NA | TRBJ1-6 | TRBV9 | TGTGCCAGCAGGGCGCTAAAATCCGGGAAGTCACCCCTCCACTTT | CASRALKSGKSPLHF